These 5 T cell receptor beta chains originate from one sample sequenced in a study of cytomegalovirus exposure and HLA in healthy donors. Primers for the PCR totalled 60 Vbeta and 13 Jbeta. Assay used: immunoSEQ multiplex PCR; TCRdb lists only in-frame clones, some missing. The sample totals some 51,000 clones; its top ten clones hold 25% to 30%. The sequencing sample was made of PBMCs. These receptors came from a man aged 35-49 years in good health and CMV-seropositive.

About this clone itself: The same CDR3 arises from other DNA sequences in this sample as well. J is TRBJ2-1 and V is TRBV29-1; 7 bases align to TRBD2. Per the germline V gene, CDR1 is SQVTM and CDR2 is ANQGSEA. The CDR3 covers 16 residues. V was clipped by 2 bases and J by 4 bases; unmatched bases: 11. The CDR3 nucleotides are TGCAGCGTTGAATCCGCTACTAGCGCCACATACAATGAGCAGTTCTTC. Encoded protein: CSVESATSATYNEQFF.

DNA for the CDR3: TGCGCCAGCAGCTCCGGGACAGGGGGCTATGAGCAGTTCTTC. Protein: CASSSGTGGYEQFF. The V gene is TRBV5-1, the J gene TRBJ2-1; TRBD1 aligns across 12 bases. CDR1 SGHRS and CDR2 YFSETQ come from the germline V gene. The CDR3 contains 14 residues. V dropped 3 bases and J dropped 8; count of bases not matched to a gene: 3.

The chain uses TRBV7-9 and TRBJ2-5, with D tentatively TRBD2 (7 bases). V lost 1 base and J 5 bases, leaving 14 bases between the germline ends. Germline-derived CDR1 and CDR2 are SEHNR and FQNEAQ (reference sequence). This CDR3 is 15 amino acids long. Written as DNA, the CDR3 is TGTGCCAGCAGCTTAGAGGGGGGGTTTGGGGAGACCCAGTACTTC. It codes for CASSLEGGFGETQYF.

V and J are TRBV5-1 and TRBJ1-1; D unresolved. This CDR3 is 15 amino acids long. Germline CDR1 reads SGHRS; CDR2 reads YFSETQ. Between the trimmed V and J ends, which lost 0 bases and 0 bases, there was a span of 9 bases. The CDR3 nucleotides are TGCGCCAGCAGCTTGGGGGCCAGTTTGAACACTGAAGCTTTCTTT. This codes for CASSLGASLNTEAFF.

Written as DNA, the CDR3 is TGTGCCAGCAGCCTCAGGGACATGCCCTATGGCTACACCTTC. It specifies CASSLRDMPYGYTF. The chain uses TRBV9 and TRBJ1-2; tentative D call: TRBD1 (6 bases). There are 14 residues in the CDR3. Trimming cost V 4 bases and J 4 bases, with 14 bases left between them. CDR1 and CDR2 from the germline V gene are SGDLS and YYNGEE.